This T cell receptor beta chain was observed in a study of T cells in Graves' hyperthyroidism and ophthalmopathy. The CDR3 extends over 17 amino acids. Per germline, CDR1 SNHLY and CDR2 FYNNEI. With 4 bases removed from V and 0 bases from J, the gap between germline ends came to 17 bases. This clonotype was detected ten times or more. Amplified TCR beta CDR3 regions derived from RNA transcripts. An initial round of RT-PCR targeting the TCR CDR3 relied on the HTBI primer set. Each CDR3 protein gets one entry after TCRdb re-called the multiplex PCR reads with MiXCR. The sample includes around 250,000 distinct CDR3 sequences, more than 12% of them seen just once.

Sequenced material: blood. This receptor was obtained from a woman in her thirties or forties with Graves' hyperthyroidism that later progressed to Graves' ophthalmopathy. The chain employs TRBV2 and TRBJ2-3; weak D call: TRBD2 (6 bases). CDR3 DNA: TGTGCCAGCAGTGCCTTGCGGGGTACCTCTAGCACAGATACGCAGTATTTT. Protein sequence: CASSALRGTSSTDTQYF.